The 20 T cell receptor beta chains given below trace back to one sample, sequenced in a study of blood T cells in healthy people across ages. Primers used in a second PCR of roughly 6 to 11 cycles were a sample-barcoded 5' primer and a J-beta primer mix. TCRdb processed the 5' RACE reads anew with MiXCR; each CDR3 protein has one entry. The profile shows 1.5 million or so distinct CDR3 sequences, 35% to 45% of them singletons. The specimen was blood. Receptors originate from a woman aged 18 to 35 in good health.

A note on this clonotype: An end of the junction does not agree with germline; a read error may underlie this. The rearrangement joins TRBV20-1 to TRBJ1-2; weak D call: TRBD1 (6 bases). The CDR3 is made up of 11 amino acids. Germline assignment: CDR1 DFQATT and CDR2 SNEGSKA (reference sequence). The CDR3 nucleotides read TGCAGTGGTAGACAGGACTATGGCTACACCTTC. Encoded protein: CSGRQDYGYTF.

In this sample, this clonotype turned up a few times. This sequence joins TRBV29-1 and TRBJ2-7; D remains ambiguous. The CDR3 is 14 amino acids. V was trimmed by 1 base and J by 0 bases, leaving 10 bases between them. Germline CDR1 is SQVTM and CDR2 is ANQGSEA. The CDR3 region has the DNA TGCAGCGTTGAAGTGACACGGAGCTCCTACGAGCAGTACTTC. Encoded protein: CSVEVTRSSYEQYF.

This clonotype was seen only a few times. This chain links TRBV9 with TRBJ2-7; no clear D gene. CDR3 length: 15 amino acids. Between the trimmed V and J ends, which lost 0 bases and 7 bases, there was a span of 17 bases. The V gene's germline CDR1 is SGDLS and CDR2 YYNGEE. Here the CDR3 reads CASSVGGAYYNEQYF. The DNA for the CDR3 is TGTGCCAGCAGCGTAGGAGGCGCATACTACAATGAGCAGTACTTC.

The V gene is TRBV25-1, the J gene TRBJ2-1, with TRBD2 matching over 9 bases. The CDR3 is 16 amino acids. V was pared by 2 bases and J by 3 bases, with 5 bases of the junction left unmatched. Germline values: CDR1 MGHDK, CDR2 SYGVNS. In nucleotides, the CDR3 is TGTGCCAGCAGTGAAAGCCCAGCGGGGGGCTACAATGAGCAGTTCTTC. Its protein is CASSESPAGGYNEQFF.

This sequence joins TRBV20-1 and TRBJ1-6, with D possibly being TRBD1 (5 bases). Germline V gene lookup returns CDR1 DFQATT and CDR2 SNEGSKA (reference sequence). This CDR3 is built from 14 residues. V was shortened by 7 bases and J by 8 bases, with 18 bases between the two germline ends. The CDR3 DNA follows: TGCAGTGATCAACCTCCCCAGGGTTATTCACCCCTCCACTTT. Translated, it gives CSDQPPQGYSPLHF.

This clonotype was counted once. J is TRBJ2-3 and V is TRBV25-1; no clear D gene. CDR1 MGHDK and CDR2 SYGVNS come from the germline V gene. With 0 bases removed from V and 5 bases from J, the gap between germline ends came to 9 bases. The CDR3 runs 14 residues. CDR3 DNA sequence: TGTGCCAGCAGTGAATATTCGGCAAAAGATACGCAGTATTTT. As protein: CASSEYSAKDTQYF.

This clonotype was counted many times. This chain uses TRBV12-3 or TRBV12-4 with TRBJ2-3, with 9 positions matching TRBD2. Trimming took 3 bases from V and 5 from J; bases not matched to a gene: 6. The CDR3 contains 15 residues. DNA for the CDR3: TGTGCCAGCAGTTTCAGGGTAGCGGGGGTAGATACGCAGTATTTT. It yields the protein CASSFRVAGVDTQYF.

This clonotype was observed a handful of times. Mismatch with germline at one junction end may stem from a read error. The chain is built from TRBV7-3 and TRBJ2-3; 15 bases line up with TRBD2. This CDR3 has 17 amino acids. CDR1 SGHTA and CDR2 FQGTGA come from the germline V gene. CDR3 sequence: CASSLTGLAGGPDTQYF. The CDR3 region has the DNA TGTGCCAGCAGTTTAACGGGACTAGCGGGAGGACCAGATACGCAGTATTTT.

The chain recombines TRBV2 with TRBJ1-5, with D unclear. Germline lookup yields CDR1 SNHLY and CDR2 FYNNEI. The CDR3 is made up of 16 amino acids. Trimming took 6 bases from V and 3 from J, leaving 18 bases between them. The CDR3 DNA sequence: TGTGCCAGCAGCCCTGACGGCAGTCTGACCAATCAGCCCCAGCATTTT. Protein product: CASSPDGSLTNQPQHF.

There are a few counts of this clonotype. The J gene is TRBJ1-2, the V gene TRBV6-5; 10 bases map to TRBD1. Losses at the gene ends were 6 bases for V and 7 bases for J; bases not matched to a gene: 5. The germline gives CDR1 MNHEY, CDR2 SVGAGI. This CDR3 has 13 amino acids. The CDR3 loop reads CASRGQGSAGYTF. The DNA for the CDR3 is TGTGCCAGCAGGGGACAGGGGAGTGCTGGCTACACCTTC.

This clonotype has at least ten counts. This chain connects TRBV7-2 to TRBJ2-3; unclear D gene. The CDR3 is 14 amino acids. Between the trimmed V and J ends, which lost 4 bases and 3 bases, there was a span of 11 bases. Germline assignment: CDR1 SGHTA and CDR2 FQGNSA. As DNA, the CDR3 is TGTGCCAGCAGCTCGGACGTGGGTACAGATACGCAGTATTTT. Translating gives CASSSDVGTDTQYF.

This clonotype has a handful of counts. This rearrangement joins TRBV9 to TRBJ2-7; D unresolved. Trimming stripped 1 base from V and 3 bases from J, with 11 bases between. Germline assignment: CDR1 SGDLS and CDR2 YYNGEE. The CDR3 length is 14 residues. This CDR3 is CASSVNGGNYEQYF. The CDR3 coding sequence is TGTGCCAGCAGCGTAAACGGCGGAAACTACGAGCAGTACTTC.

The V gene is TRBV5-5, the J gene TRBJ2-2; D remains unclear. The V end lost 1 base, the J end lost 4 bases, and 5 bases lay between the germline ends. The CDR3 is 13 residues long. CDR1 and CDR2 from the germline V gene are SGHKS and YYEKEE (reference sequence). CDR3 loop: CASSLFLTGELFF. The CDR3 bases are TGTGCCAGCAGCTTGTTTCTCACCGGGGAGCTGTTTTTT.

This clonotype was seen a few times. This sequence joins TRBV30 and TRBJ1-2; D is possibly TRBD1 (6 bases). The CDR3 is 12 residues long. The V and J ends lost 1 base and 3 bases respectively, with 6 bases between them. Germline CDR1 GTSNPN, CDR2 SVGIG (reference sequence). The CDR3 is CAWSGQDYGYTF. DNA of the CDR3: TGTGCCTGGAGTGGACAGGACTATGGCTACACCTTC.

Concerning this clonotype itself: A read error may produce the germline difference seen at one junction end. This sequence joins TRBV3-1 and TRBJ2-5; a weak D match, TRBD2 (7 bases). The germline V gene has CDR1 LGHDT and CDR2 YNNKEL (reference sequence). The CDR3 runs to 16 residues. The DNA for the CDR3 is TGTGCCAGCAGCGCTAGGGGGGGGGCGCTAAAAGAGGCCCAGTACTTC. Encoded protein: CASSARGGALKEAQYF.

The rearrangement joins TRBV6-5 to TRBJ1-1; D uncertain. From germline, CDR1 is MNHEY and CDR2 SVGAGI. The germline V and J ends were trimmed by 7 bases and 2 bases, with 14 bases remaining between them. This CDR3 comprises 14 residues. CDR3 DNA: TGTGCCAGCAACCCTATGGGTTTTAACACTGAAGCTTTCTTT. Protein sequence: CASNPMGFNTEAFF.

The chain has TRBV5-5 and TRBJ2-3; D not resolved. CDR3 length: 13 amino acids. V gave up 1 base and J gave up 2 bases, with 5 bases separating them. Germline CDR1 SGHKS, CDR2 YYEKEE (reference sequence). This CDR3 is CASSLPYTDTQYF. The CDR3 nucleotides are TGTGCCAGCAGCTTGCCCTACACAGATACGCAGTATTTT.

This clonotype was seen repeatedly, ten times or more. The chain combines TRBV6-1 with TRBJ1-5; D ambiguous. This CDR3 region has 15 residues. CDR1 MNHNS and CDR2 SASEGT come from the germline V gene. The V gene lost 2 bases and the J gene lost 0 bases, with 8 bases spanning the gap. The CDR3 DNA is TGTGCCAGCAGTGAATCGTTGGGTAGCAATCAGCCCCAGCATTTT. This codes for CASSESLGSNQPQHF.

V is TRBV28 and J is TRBJ2-7; D call uncertain. CDR3 length: 15 residues. V shed 5 bases and J shed 1 base, with 15 bases lying between them. The germline gives CDR1 MDHEN, CDR2 SYDVKM. The CDR3 bases are TGTGCCAGCAGTATGGACCCCCTTAGGTCCTACGAGCAGTACTTC. Amino acid sequence: CASSMDPLRSYEQYF. Supplemented by reference TRBV28 and TRBJ2-7, the full variable domain reads DVKVTQSSRYLVKRTGEKVFLECVQDMDHENMFWYRQDPGLGLRLIYFSYDVKMKEKGDIPEGYSVSREKKERFSLILESASTNQTSMYLCASSMDPLRSYEQYFGPGTRLTVT.

The chain links TRBV29-1 to TRBJ1-4, with D perhaps TRBD1 (5 bases). The germline V gene encodes CDR1 SQVTM and CDR2 ANQGSEA. The CDR3 loop spans 13 amino acids. The germline V and J ends were trimmed by 5 bases and 5 bases, with 12 bases remaining between them. CDR3 bases: TGCAGCGTTTGGGACGGAGTAAATGAAAAACTGTTTTTT. This encodes CSVWDGVNEKLFF.